This T cell receptor beta chain was identified during a study of early T cells in non-severe SARS-CoV-2 infection (dated by TCRdb to about 2021). About the study as a whole: Because TCR sequencing was done on bulk RNA from unsorted whole blood, the alpha and beta chains could not be paired. What the research found in general, with its limitations: VDJdb matching was skewed toward anti-spike CD8 responses and likely underestimated virus-specific expansions by missing private and CD4 specificities.

Library prep was done by 5' RACE. Sequencing took place on a NextSeq 500. The TCR library protocol attached unique molecular identifiers to individual cDNA molecules to correct for sequencing error and PCR bias. Sequencing covered both TCR alpha and beta chains, and within each sample the abundances of alpha and beta sequences were tightly co-correlated. As for how the authors treated the data: Decombinator V4 was used to annotate the V gene, J gene and CDR3 of the TCR sequences. Expanded TCRs were defined as changing significantly between any two time points under a Poisson model with p below 0.0001. TCR abundances were normalised to the total number of TCRs sequenced in each sample and reported as counts per million. MAIT TCRs were defined by TRAV1-2 paired with TRAJ12, TRAJ20 or TRAJ33, and iNKT TCRs by TRAV10 paired with TRAJ18. VDJdb, accessed 1 November 2021, was searched for CMV, EBV and SARS-CoV-2 annotated TCRs, with TCRs annotated for multiple antigens excluded. Starting from the raw public reads, TCRdb applied fastp trimming at Q25, assembled clones with MiXCR and retained in-frame beta chains. Every entry covers one CDR3 protein and lists the most common genes and DNA from its rows. The V and J calls reflect TCRdb's pipeline rather than the authors' work. The sample records 75,000 to 80,000 distinct CDR3 sequences, about 11% of which are singletons. The ten largest clonotypes hold approximately 12% of the sample.

Reading from cysteine to phenylalanine, the CDR3 counts 15 amino acids. The sequence is cut down to CDR3 DNA, 45 bases in frame from base 1. Via the germline V gene, CDR1 is MDHEN and CDR2 SYDVKM. The germline ends are 15 bases apart after V is trimmed by 3 bases and J by 6 bases. The study was a case-control design nested within a healthcare worker cohort in London, UK, with weekly nasopharyngeal swab PCR tests and blood sampling. Healthcare workers were recruited during the week of the UK lockdown, between 23 and 31 March 2020, and followed weekly for up to about 16 weeks. This clonotype was picked up a small number of times. The antigen it recognizes is unknown. Nothing much larger sits one base from this clone, and base qualities are not available.

The source of this sequence is an adult who was a healthcare worker with PCR-confirmed SARS-CoV-2 infection or an uninfected control (not recorded which). The chain employs TRBV28 and TRBJ2-1, with TRBD2 as a weak D call on 6 bases. The material sequenced was whole blood, taken at baseline. CDR3 reads: CASSFRRGMANEQFF. DNA sequence: TGTGCCAGCAGTTTCCGGCGGGGCATGGCCAATGAGCAGTTCTTC. Beyond the CDR3, the reference TRBV28 and TRBJ2-1 genes provide the residues; the full variable domain reads: DVKVTQSSRYLVKRTGEKVFLECVQDMDHENMFWYRQDPGLGLRLIYFSYDVKMKEKGDIPEGYSVSREKKERFSLILESASTNQTSMYLCASSFRRGMANEQFFGPGTRLTVL.